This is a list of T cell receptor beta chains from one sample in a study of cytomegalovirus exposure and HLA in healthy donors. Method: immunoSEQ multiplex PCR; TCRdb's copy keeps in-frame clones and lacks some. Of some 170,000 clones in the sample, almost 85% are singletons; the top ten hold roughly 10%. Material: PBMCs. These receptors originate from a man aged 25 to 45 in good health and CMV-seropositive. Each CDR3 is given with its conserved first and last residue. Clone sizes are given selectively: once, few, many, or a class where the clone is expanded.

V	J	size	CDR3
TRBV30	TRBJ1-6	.	CAWSVPGTGEDPYNSPLHF
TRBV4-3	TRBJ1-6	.	CASSQVSRPNSPLHF
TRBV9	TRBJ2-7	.	CASSGRDTNEQYF
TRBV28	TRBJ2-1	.	CASRPLADSYNEQFF
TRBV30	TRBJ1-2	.	CAWRGRDRVYGYTF
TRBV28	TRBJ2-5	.	CASNQSWETQYF
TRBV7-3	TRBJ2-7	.	CASSRTTSGSSYEQYF
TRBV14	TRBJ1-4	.	CASSRTATNEKLFF
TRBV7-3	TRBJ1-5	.	CASSPGTGDNQPQHF
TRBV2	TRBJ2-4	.	CASSKGQANIQYF
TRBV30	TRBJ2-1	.	CASKRGGYNEQFF
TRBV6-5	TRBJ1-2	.	CASSYRTPYGYTF
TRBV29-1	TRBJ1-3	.	CSVRVSSGNTIYF
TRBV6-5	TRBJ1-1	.	CASSFSRSTEAFF
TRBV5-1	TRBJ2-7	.	CASSLGTSGYEQYF
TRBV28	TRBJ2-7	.	CASLGQPSYEQYF
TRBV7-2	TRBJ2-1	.	CASSLEGIRGGSVHEQFF
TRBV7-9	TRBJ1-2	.	CASSSGTGNGYTF
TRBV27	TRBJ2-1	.	CASSFLQSGSSYNEQFF
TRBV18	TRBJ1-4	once	CASSGTGVSDEKLFF
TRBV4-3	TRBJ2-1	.	CASSPSGSGGYNEQFF
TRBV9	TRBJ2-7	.	CASSVAQADYEQYF
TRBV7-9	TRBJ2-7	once	CASSLASAGPYEQYF
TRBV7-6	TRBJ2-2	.	CASSLAGGEAGELFF
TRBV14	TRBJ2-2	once	CASSQDRRRGGAGTGELFF
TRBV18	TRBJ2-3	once	CASSQAGGKGTDTQYF
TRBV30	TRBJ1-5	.	CAWDRQGGNQPQHF
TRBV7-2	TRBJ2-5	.	CASSLELAGGETQYF
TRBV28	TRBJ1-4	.	CATGGLRVNEKLFF